The 26 T cell receptor beta chains given below trace back to one sample, sequenced in a study of beta chain features in type 1 diabetes. The investigators reverse transcribed all of the isolated RNA, so they sequenced expressed TCRB transcripts. Only in-frame clones appear in the TCRdb table, and some are missing; sequencing was by immunoSEQ multiplex PCR. The data show about 24,000 clones, over 60% seen once. Sequenced sample: Tregs from blood. The receptors stem from a woman between 40 and 50 years old in good health.

The chain joins TRBV25-1 to TRBJ2-3; D not certain. CDR1 and CDR2 from the germline V gene are MGHDK and SYGVNS. The V gene lost 1 base and the J gene lost 4 bases, with 9 bases spanning the gap. This CDR3 has 14 amino acids. CDR3 bases: TGTGCCAGCAGTGAATGGCAGGATCCAGATACGCAGTATTTT. It specifies CASSEWQDPDTQYF.

This clone came up once. This rearrangement joins TRBV5-1 to TRBJ1-2, with D possibly being TRBD1 (6 bases). From germline, CDR1 is SGHRS and CDR2 YFSETQ. The CDR3 extends over 14 amino acids. V gave up 1 base and J gave up 4 bases, with 11 bases separating them. Here the CDR3 DNA reads TGCGCCAGCAGCTTGTGGCAGGGGAGCTATGGCTACACCTTC. The encoded protein is CASSLWQGSYGYTF.

The V gene is TRBV9, the J gene TRBJ2-2, with D unclear. The CDR3 covers 14 residues. Looked up from germline, CDR1 is SGDLS and CDR2 is YYNGEE. The V gene lost 0 bases and the J gene lost 3 bases, with 6 bases spanning the gap. The CDR3 DNA is TGTGCCAGCAGCGTAGACATGGACACCGGGGAGCTGTTTTTT. Protein product: CASSVDMDTGELFF.

The chain carries TRBV5-4 and TRBJ1-1; 7 positions match TRBD1. The trim removed 0 bases at V and 1 base at J, leaving 9 bases unmatched. The CDR3 consists of 17 residues. The germline V gene has CDR1 SGHNT and CDR2 YYREEE (reference sequence). The CDR3 spells CASSLGVTGWRNTEAFF. The DNA for the CDR3 is TGTGCCAGCAGCTTGGGGGTGACAGGGTGGAGGAACACTGAAGCTTTCTTT.

V and J are TRBV9 and TRBJ2-2; D gene unclear. In germline, CDR1 is SGDLS, CDR2 YYNGEE. Trimming cost V 3 bases and J 4 bases, with 10 bases left between them. The CDR3 is made up of 14 amino acids. DNA for the CDR3: TGTGCCAGCAGCGCTAGTCCCGTCACCGGGGAGCTGTTTTTT. Encoded protein: CASSASPVTGELFF.

This chain connects TRBV5-1 to TRBJ1-5; D is unresolved. Germline CDR1 is SGHRS and CDR2 is YFSETQ. The CDR3 runs to 15 residues. V lost 0 bases and J 2 bases, leaving 9 bases between the germline ends. The CDR3 sequence is CASSLGPLGNQPQHF. In DNA, the CDR3 is TGCGCCAGCAGCTTGGGGCCGTTGGGCAATCAGCCCCAGCATTTT.

V and J are TRBV2 and TRBJ2-7; D gene uncertain. The CDR3 length is 14 residues. In germline, CDR1 is SNHLY, CDR2 FYNNEI. V lost 1 base to trimming and J lost 0 bases, with 7 bases between them. The CDR3 protein is CASSEGRSSYEQYF. The DNA of the CDR3 is TGTGCCAGCAGTGAAGGACGGAGCTCCTACGAGCAGTACTTC.

The chain combines TRBV18 with TRBJ1-1; D uncertain. The CDR3 has 14 amino acids. Trimming left V 4 bases short and J 2 bases short, with 11 bases between. Per germline, CDR1 KGHSH and CDR2 LQKENI. The CDR3 here is CASSLEITNTEAFF. In DNA form, the CDR3 reads TGTGCCAGCTCACTCGAGATTACCAACACTGAAGCTTTCTTT.

The chain combines TRBV5-4 with TRBJ2-4; TRBD2 is a possible D gene (7 bases). This CDR3 is built from 14 residues. Trimming stripped 0 bases from V and 4 bases from J, with 8 bases between. Germline V lookup: CDR1 SGHNT, CDR2 YYREEE (reference sequence). The CDR3 region has the DNA TGTGCCAGCAGCTTGGAGGGGGGGAAAAACATTCAGTACTTC. Its protein is CASSLEGGKNIQYF.

The chain joins TRBV19 to TRBJ2-3, with D perhaps matching TRBD2 (6 bases). V lost 7 bases and J lost 4, with 21 bases in between. CDR3 length: 16 residues. Germline V CDR1 and CDR2: LNHDA, SQIVND (reference sequence). This CDR3 reads CASTPRAGSAADTQYF. CDR3 sequence (DNA): TGTGCCAGTACGCCCCGAGCGGGCTCCGCGGCAGATACGCAGTATTTT.

The V call is TRBV7-2, the J call TRBJ1-4; tentative D call: TRBD1 (6 bases). CDR3 size: 14 residues. Per the germline V gene, CDR1 is SGHTA and CDR2 is FQGNSA. The ends were cut back, 5 bases at V and 5 bases at J, with 12 bases in the middle. CDR3 protein: CASSQDRTNEKLFF. The DNA of the CDR3 is TGTGCCAGCAGCCAGGACAGAACCAATGAAAAACTGTTTTTT.

The J gene is TRBJ2-2, the V gene TRBV6-6, with D possibly TRBD2 on 5 matching bases. The CDR3 has 15 residues. From germline, CDR1 is MNHNY and CDR2 SVGAGI (reference sequence). V was pared by 7 bases and J by 4 bases, with 16 bases between. The DNA for the CDR3 is TGTGCCAGCAAGACGGGAACCACGAGCACCGGGGAGCTGTTTTTT. It encodes CASKTGTTSTGELFF.

The V gene is TRBV5-1, the J gene TRBJ2-1, with D possibly TRBD2 on 6 matching bases. This CDR3 contains 15 residues. The V end lost 4 bases, the J end lost 4 bases, and 15 bases lay between the germline ends. The germline V gene has CDR1 SGHRS and CDR2 YFSETQ. The CDR3 DNA sequence: TGCGCCAGCAGCCTGGAGGGACTGCTGTACAATGAGCAGTTCTTC. It translates to CASSLEGLLYNEQFF.

The V and J genes are TRBV29-1 and TRBJ2-1, with a tentative D call TRBD1 (5 bases). The CDR3 runs to 10 residues. Germline CDR1 is SQVTM and CDR2 is ANQGSEA. Between the trimmed V and J ends, which lost 4 bases and 10 bases, there was a span of 8 bases. The CDR3: CSVGGLEQFF. CDR3 sequence (DNA): TGCAGCGTTGGGGGCCTGGAGCAGTTCTTC.

The V and J genes are TRBV7-9 and TRBJ1-3; D not resolved. Germline CDR1 and CDR2: SEHNR and FQNEAQ (reference sequence). The CDR3 spans 13 residues. Trimming removed 6 bases from V and 0 bases from J, with 6 bases in between. The CDR3 sequence is CASRESSGNTIYF. Here the CDR3 DNA reads TGTGCCAGCAGAGAGAGCTCTGGAAACACCATATATTTT.

The rearrangement uses TRBV2 and TRBJ2-1, with a possible D match to TRBD2 (6 bases). Germline values: CDR1 SNHLY, CDR2 FYNNEI. The V gene lost 9 bases and the J gene lost 0 bases, with 15 bases spanning the gap. This CDR3 comprises 15 residues. CDR3 sequence (DNA): TGTGCCAGTTCGTGGGGGGAGAGCTCCTACAATGAGCAGTTCTTC. This encodes CASSWGESSYNEQFF. Supplemented by reference TRBV2 and TRBJ2-1, the full variable domain reads EPEVTQTPSHQVTQMGQEVILRCVPISNHLYFYWYRQILGQKVEFLVSFYNNEISEKSEIFDDQFSVERPDGSNFTLKIRSTKLEDSAMYFCASSWGESSYNEQFFGPGTRLTVL.

The chain uses TRBV7-8 and TRBJ1-2; the match to TRBD1 covers 10 bases. CDR1 and CDR2 from the germline V gene are SGHVS and FQNEAQ. There are 15 residues in the CDR3. The ends lost 2 bases at V and 4 bases at J; junction bases unmatched: 4. The CDR3 sequence is CASSLRQGASYGYTF. The CDR3 nucleotides are TGTGCCAGCAGCTTAAGACAGGGGGCTTCCTATGGCTACACCTTC.

The chain carries TRBV29-1 and TRBJ1-1; 7 bases match TRBD1. The CDR3 spans 14 residues. With V trimmed by 6 bases and J by 0 bases, 7 bases remained unmatched. The V gene's germline CDR1 is SQVTM and CDR2 ANQGSEA. For the CDR3, the DNA is TGCAGCGTCAGGGCACAGGGGCTGAACACTGAAGCTTTCTTT. As protein: CSVRAQGLNTEAFF.

The gene calls are TRBV6-5 and TRBJ1-3; tentatively, D is TRBD1 (5 bases). This CDR3 is built from 14 residues. The germline V and J ends were trimmed by 7 bases and 2 bases, with 12 bases remaining between them. The germline CDR1 and CDR2 sequences are MNHEY and SVGAGI. CDR3 amino acids: CASKFRAAGNTIYF. CDR3 nucleotides: TGTGCCAGCAAGTTCAGGGCAGCTGGAAACACCATATATTTT.

A few counts support this clone. The DNA of the CDR3 is TGTGCCAGCAGCTCGACAGGGGGCTGGTCTGGGGCCAACGTCCTGACTTTC. Protein product: CASSSTGGWSGANVLTF. The chain couples TRBV5-6 to TRBJ2-6; the match to TRBD1 covers 10 bases. Trimming removed 3 bases from V and 1 base from J; junction bases left unmatched: 4. The CDR3 loop spans 17 amino acids. CDR1 SGHDT and CDR2 YYEEEE come from the germline V gene.

V and J are TRBV29-1 and TRBJ2-3; D is unresolved. The V end lost 3 bases, the J end lost 3 bases, and 7 bases lay between the germline ends. CDR1 is SQVTM and CDR2 is ANQGSEA in the germline V gene. The CDR3 covers 12 residues. CDR3 region: CSVDSTTDTQYF. CDR3 in DNA: TGCAGCGTTGATAGTACGACAGATACGCAGTATTTT.

Only a few counts were recorded for this clone. This chain uses TRBV5-1 with TRBJ2-7, with D possibly matching TRBD2 (6 bases). The length of the CDR3 is 11 residues. Germline loops: CDR1 SGHRS, CDR2 YFSETQ. V dropped 7 bases and J dropped 7 bases, with 12 bases sitting between them. The CDR3, as DNA: TGCGCCAGCCCCCGCGGGGAAGAGCAGTACTTC. Protein product: CASPRGEEQYF.

The chain joins TRBV19 to TRBJ2-7; 8 bases align to TRBD1. The trim removed 1 base at V and 4 bases at J, leaving 9 bases unmatched. The germline V gene encodes CDR1 LNHDA and CDR2 SQIVND (reference sequence). The CDR3 extends over 16 amino acids. CDR3 DNA: TGTGCCAGTAGTATAGTCTCGGGACAGGCTTTGTACGAGCAGTACTTC. It specifies CASSIVSGQALYEQYF.

This clone came up a few times. The genes are TRBV7-2 and TRBJ2-3; 8 nucleotides agree with TRBD2. V shed 6 bases, J shed 6 bases, and the junction held 5 bases outside the gene matches. Germline values: CDR1 SGHTA, CDR2 FQGNSA. The CDR3 consists of 13 residues. This chain's CDR3 is CASRRLARDTQYF. CDR3 nucleotides: TGTGCCAGCAGACGACTAGCGAGGGATACGCAGTATTTT.

This clone was detected a few times. CDR3: CASNREHYEQYF. The DNA of the CDR3 is TGTGCCAGCAACAGAGAACACTACGAGCAGTACTTC. This sequence joins TRBV2 and TRBJ2-7, with D unclear. CDR1 and CDR2 from the germline V gene are SNHLY and FYNNEI. The V gene lost 7 bases and the J gene lost 3 bases, with 10 bases spanning the gap. The CDR3 has 12 amino acids.

Comment on this clone: One end of the junction does not line up with germline, which may come from a read error. This chain links TRBV7-2 with TRBJ2-7; a weak D match, TRBD2 (6 bases). Germline assignment: CDR1 SGHTA and CDR2 FQGNSA. The CDR3 has 13 residues. The DNA of the CDR3 is TGTGCCAGCAGCCCAGCCCGTCAGGGAGGCCCAATTTTC. It translates to CASSPARQGGPIF. Full variable domain (missing parts from reference TRBV7-2 and TRBJ2-7): GAGVSQSPSNKVTEKGKDVELRCDPISGHTALYWYRQSLGQGLEFLIYFQGNSAPDKSGLPSDRFSAERTGGSVSTLTIQRTQQEDSAVYLCASSPARQGGPIFGPGTRLTVT.